A single sample gave rise to the 5 T cell receptor beta chains below, sequenced in a study of blood T cells in healthy people across ages. A second PCR of about 7 to 11 cycles used a sample-barcoded 5' primer and a J-beta primer mix. TCRdb reanalysed the 5' RACE reads using MiXCR and keeps one entry per CDR3 protein. The sample shows a few hundred thousand distinct CDR3 sequences, 50% to 60% of them seen only once. The sequencing sample was made of blood. The receptors originated from a man in his sixties in good health.

This clonotype occurred a few times. In DNA, the CDR3 is TGTGCCAGCAGCCATTTAGAGATCCGCACAGATACGCAGTATTTT. This sequence encodes CASSHLEIRTDTQYF. J is TRBJ2-3 and V is TRBV4-2; D gene uncertain. The CDR3 spans 15 residues. Germline assignment: CDR1 LGHNA and CDR2 YNFKEQ. The V end was cut by 3 bases, the J end by 1 base, with 11 bases between.

V is TRBV5-1 and J is TRBJ2-3; D possibly uses TRBD1 or TRBD2 (5 bases each). Trimming pared 7 bases from V and 0 bases from J, leaving 18 bases between. Looked up from germline, CDR1 is SGHRS and CDR2 is YFSETQ. The CDR3 has 16 amino acids. CDR3 coding DNA: TGCGCCAGCGGTGCATCACGGGACGGGAGCACAGATACGCAGTATTTT. It yields the protein CASGASRDGSTDTQYF.

This clonotype was seen only a few times. V and J are TRBV5-1 and TRBJ2-7; tentatively, D is TRBD1 (5 bases). The CDR3 runs to 15 residues. Trimming took off 0 bases at V and 2 bases at J, with 12 bases between the two ends. CDR1 SGHRS and CDR2 YFSETQ come from the germline V gene. The CDR3 loop reads CASSLGGEYTYEQYF. The CDR3, as DNA: TGCGCCAGCAGCTTGGGGGGCGAATATACCTACGAGCAGTACTTC.

Note on this clonotype: Sequence at one end of the junction differs from germline and may be a read error. The rearrangement uses TRBV4-3 and TRBJ2-1, with 11 bases that match TRBD2. The length of the CDR3 is 16 residues. CDR1 and CDR2 (germline): LGHNA, YSLEER. The CDR3 bases are TGCGCCAACAGCCACCCGAGGTCTAGCGGGAGGTGCGAGCAGTTCTTC. This gives the protein CANSHPRSSGRCEQFF.

In its sample, this clonotype was seen a few times. The chain combines TRBV4-2 with TRBJ2-7; 15 bases fit TRBD2. V lost 0 bases, J lost 6 bases, and 6 bases stayed unmatched. The V gene's germline CDR1 is LGHNA and CDR2 YNFKEQ. The CDR3 has 17 amino acids. Here the CDR3 reads CASSQEGLAGGLGEQYF. CDR3 DNA sequence: TGTGCCAGCAGCCAAGAAGGACTAGCGGGGGGGCTGGGCGAGCAGTACTTC.